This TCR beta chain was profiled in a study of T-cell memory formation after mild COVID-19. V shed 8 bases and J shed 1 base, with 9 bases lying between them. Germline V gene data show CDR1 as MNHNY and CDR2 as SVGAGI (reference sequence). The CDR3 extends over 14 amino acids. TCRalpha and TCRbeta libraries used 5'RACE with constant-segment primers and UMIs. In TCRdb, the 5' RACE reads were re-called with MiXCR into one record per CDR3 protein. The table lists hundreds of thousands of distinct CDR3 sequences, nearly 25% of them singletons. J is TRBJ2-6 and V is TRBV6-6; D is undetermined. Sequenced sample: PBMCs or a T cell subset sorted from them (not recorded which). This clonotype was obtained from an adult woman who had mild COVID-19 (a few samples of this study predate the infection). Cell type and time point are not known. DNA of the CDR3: TGTGCCAGCCACACGGGTTCTGGGGCCAACGTCCTGACTTTC. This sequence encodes CASHTGSGANVLTF.